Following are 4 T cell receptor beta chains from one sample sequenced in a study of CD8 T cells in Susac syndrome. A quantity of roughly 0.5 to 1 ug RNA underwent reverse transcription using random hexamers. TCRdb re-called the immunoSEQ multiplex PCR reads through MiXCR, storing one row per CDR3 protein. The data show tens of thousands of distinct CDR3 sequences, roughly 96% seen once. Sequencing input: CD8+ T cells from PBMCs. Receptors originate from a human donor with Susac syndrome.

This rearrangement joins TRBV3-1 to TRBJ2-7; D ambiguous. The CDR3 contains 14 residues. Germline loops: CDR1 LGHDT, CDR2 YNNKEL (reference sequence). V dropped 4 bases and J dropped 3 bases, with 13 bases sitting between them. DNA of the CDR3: TGTGCCAGCAGCCGGTACAGTCAGGACTACGAGCAGTACTTC. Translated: CASSRYSQDYEQYF.

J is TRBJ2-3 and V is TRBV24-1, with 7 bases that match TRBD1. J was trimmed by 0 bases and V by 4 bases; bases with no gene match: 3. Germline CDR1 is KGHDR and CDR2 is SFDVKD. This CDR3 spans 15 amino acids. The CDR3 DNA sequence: TGTGCCACCAGTGAAGGGGGCATGAGCACAGATACGCAGTATTTT. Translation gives CATSEGGMSTDTQYF.

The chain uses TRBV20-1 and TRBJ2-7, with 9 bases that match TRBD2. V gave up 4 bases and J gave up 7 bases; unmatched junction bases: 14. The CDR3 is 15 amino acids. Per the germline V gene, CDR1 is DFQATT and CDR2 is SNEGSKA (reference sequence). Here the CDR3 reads CSATPAGGQRGEQYF. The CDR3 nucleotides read TGCAGTGCTACGCCGGCGGGGGGGCAACGAGGGGAGCAGTACTTC.

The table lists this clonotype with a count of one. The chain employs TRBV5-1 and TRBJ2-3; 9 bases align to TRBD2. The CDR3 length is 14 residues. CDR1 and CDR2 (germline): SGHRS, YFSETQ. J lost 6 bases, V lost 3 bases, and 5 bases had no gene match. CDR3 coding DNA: TGCGCCAGCAGCTCCTCCACTAGCGGGGATACGCAGTATTTT. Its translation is CASSSSTSGDTQYF.